The 11 T cell receptor beta chains presented below share a single source sample, sequenced in a study of cytomegalovirus exposure and HLA in healthy donors. Clones were read by immunoSEQ multiplex PCR, and TCRdb kept only the in-frame ones, dropping some. The sample lists around 150,000 clones; about 89% were seen once. The sequencing input was PBMCs. The origin of the receptors is a man aged 18 to 30 in good health and CMV-seronegative.

V is TRBV2 and J is TRBJ2-1; 8 nucleotides align to TRBD2. The V and J ends lost 11 bases and 8 bases, in that order; junction bases with no gene match: 11. CDR3 length: 13 amino acids. Per germline, CDR1 SNHLY and CDR2 FYNNEI. The CDR3 spells CADNSGSSYEQFF. The CDR3 DNA follows: TGTGCCGATAACAGCGGGAGTTCATATGAGCAGTTCTTC.

This chain connects TRBV9 to TRBJ1-4, with D possibly being TRBD1 (5 bases). The germline V and J ends were trimmed by 4 bases and 3 bases, with 10 bases remaining between them. CDR3 size: 14 residues. Germline lookup yields CDR1 SGDLS and CDR2 YYNGEE. The CDR3 DNA sequence: TGTGCCAGCAGCACCCAGGGCGCTAATGAAAAACTGTTTTTT. It codes for CASSTQGANEKLFF.

The genes are TRBV27 and TRBJ2-5; TRBD2 aligns across 8 bases. This CDR3 contains 13 residues. Trimming cost V 6 bases and J 5 bases; bases outside gene matches: 5. CDR1 is MNHEY and CDR2 is SMNVEV in the germline V gene (reference sequence). The DNA of the CDR3 is TGTGCCAGCAGCCTACCGGGGGGGGAGACCCAGTACTTC. It specifies CASSLPGGETQYF.

The chain carries TRBV7-2 and TRBJ1-1; TRBD1 aligns across 11 bases. J gave up 4 bases and V 5 bases, and 3 bases lay outside the gene matches. Germline V lookup: CDR1 SGHTA, CDR2 FQGNSA. CDR3 length equals 14 residues. For the CDR3, the DNA is TGTGCCAGCAGCCCGGACAGGGGGCTCACTGAAGCTTTCTTT. Protein product: CASSPDRGLTEAFF.

The chain links TRBV2 to TRBJ1-1; 9 positions agree with TRBD1. Germline CDR1 reads SNHLY; CDR2 reads FYNNEI. The CDR3 is 14 residues long. The J segment lost 4 bases and the V segment lost 6 bases, leaving 6 bases of the junction unmatched. CDR3 sequence (DNA): TGTGCCAGCAGGAGGACAGGGGACAGCACTGAAGCTTTCTTT. Its protein is CASRRTGDSTEAFF. The variable domain in full, completed from reference TRBV2 and TRBJ1-1, reads EPEVTQTPSHQVTQMGQEVILRCVPISNHLYFYWYRQILGQKVEFLVSFYNNEISEKSEIFDDQFSVERPDGSNFTLKIRSTKLEDSAMYFCASRRTGDSTEAFFGQGTRLTVV.

The CDR3 bases are TGTGCCAGCAGCACACGACAGGTTTTGAACACTGAAGCTTTCTTT. Translation: CASSTRQVLNTEAFF. The J gene is TRBJ1-1, the V gene TRBV5-6; D might be TRBD1 (6 bases). The CDR3 covers 15 residues. V shed 4 bases and J shed 0 bases, with 13 bases lying between them. In germline, CDR1 is SGHDT, CDR2 YYEEEE.

The V and J genes are TRBV19 and TRBJ1-1; weak D call: TRBD1 (5 bases). The CDR3 consists of 15 residues. Germline V gene lookup returns CDR1 LNHDA and CDR2 SQIVND (reference sequence). The ends were cut back, 0 bases at V and 6 bases at J, with 14 bases in the middle. Here the CDR3 reads CASSIDLGERSEAFF. CDR3 DNA sequence: TGTGCCAGTAGTATAGATCTAGGGGAACGATCTGAAGCTTTCTTT. The variable domain in full, completed from reference TRBV19 and TRBJ1-1, reads DGGITQSPKYLFRKEGQNVTLSCEQNLNHDAMYWYRQDPGQGLRLIYYSQIVNDFQKGDIAEGYSVSREKKESFPLTVTSAQKNPTAFYLCASSIDLGERSEAFFGQGTRLTVV.

V gene TRBV14 combines with J gene TRBJ1-2, with D unclear. The CDR3 has 13 residues. With 4 bases removed from V and 1 base from J, the gap between germline ends came to 7 bases. Germline-derived CDR1 and CDR2 are SGHDN and FVKESK. The CDR3, as DNA: TGTGCCAGCAGCCTACTCCTTAACTATGGCTACACCTTC. This encodes CASSLLLNYGYTF.

V gene TRBV27 combines with J gene TRBJ2-1, with 11 bases aligning to TRBD2. CDR1 is MNHEY and CDR2 is SMNVEV in the germline V gene (reference sequence). The CDR3 contains 19 residues. V dropped 4 bases and J dropped 0; count of bases not matched to a gene: 11. The CDR3: CASSSPLAGGPNSYNEQFF. The CDR3 DNA reads as TGTGCCAGCAGTTCGCCCCTAGCGGGGGGCCCAAACTCCTACAATGAGCAGTTCTTC.

This sequence joins TRBV27 and TRBJ2-7; possibly TRBD1 for D (7 bases). V shed 5 bases and J shed 6 bases, with 14 bases lying between them. The CDR3 has 13 amino acids. Germline assignment: CDR1 MNHEY and CDR2 SMNVEV (reference sequence). The CDR3 loop is CASSPGQGGEQYV. CDR3 coding DNA: TGTGCCAGCAGTCCAGGGCAGGGGGGCGAGCAGTACGTC.

V gene TRBV14 combines with J gene TRBJ1-1; a weak D match, TRBD1 (6 bases). This CDR3 spans 14 amino acids. Germline assignment: CDR1 SGHDN and CDR2 FVKESK. Trimming shortened V by 4 bases and J by 4 bases, and 13 bases separated the two germline ends. The CDR3 sequence is CASSPWGRLTEAFF. CDR3 DNA: TGTGCCAGCAGCCCTTGGGGGCGTCTCACTGAAGCTTTCTTT.